The next 24 T cell receptor beta chains were all read from a single sample in a study of CD8 T cells in Susac syndrome. With random hexamers, 0.5 to 1 ug RNA was reverse transcribed. TCRdb ran MiXCR on the immunoSEQ multiplex PCR reads and lists one entry per CDR3 protein. The sample yields under 200,000 distinct CDR3 sequences, 90% to 95% seen once. Material for sequencing was CD4+ T cells from PBMCs. These receptors all come from a human donor with Susac syndrome.

The chain couples TRBV5-1 to TRBJ2-5, with 7 bases matching TRBD1. The germline CDR1 and CDR2 sequences are SGHRS and YFSETQ. The trim removed 4 bases at V and 4 bases at J, leaving 10 bases unmatched. CDR3 length: 15 amino acids. DNA of the CDR3: TGCGCCAGCAGCCCGCGGACAGGATCCGTAGAGACCCAGTACTTC. This codes for CASSPRTGSVETQYF.

This clonotype appeared once. The chain's CDR3 is CASSEQNNEQFF. CDR3 DNA: TGTGCCAGCAGTGAGCAGAACAATGAGCAGTTCTTC. V usage is TRBV2 and J usage is TRBJ2-1; D gene ambiguous. V was pared by 3 bases and J by 5 bases, with 5 bases between. In germline, CDR1 is SNHLY, CDR2 FYNNEI. This CDR3 is built from 12 residues. Using reference TRBV2 and TRBJ2-1 for the parts outside the CDR3, the full variable domain is EPEVTQTPSHQVTQMGQEVILRCVPISNHLYFYWYRQILGQKVEFLVSFYNNEISEKSEIFDDQFSVERPDGSNFTLKIRSTKLEDSAMYFCASSEQNNEQFFGPGTRLTVL.

V gene TRBV3-1 combines with J gene TRBJ1-2; D remains ambiguous. V lost 5 bases, J lost 8 bases, and 12 bases lay in between. This CDR3 region has 12 residues. Per germline, CDR1 LGHDT and CDR2 YNNKEL (reference sequence). The CDR3 bases are TGTGCCAGCAGCGGGCAGGTCTCGGGCTACACCTTC. This translates into CASSGQVSGYTF.

The rearrangement joins TRBV5-1 to TRBJ1-2, with TRBD1 matching 7 bases. CDR3 length equals 14 residues. With V trimmed by 4 bases and J by 2 bases, 5 bases remained unmatched. Germline V gene sequence: CDR1 SGHRS, CDR2 YFSETQ. The CDR3 here is CASSQLTGNYGYTF. DNA of the CDR3: TGCGCCAGCAGCCAGCTGACAGGGAACTATGGCTACACCTTC.

This chain joins TRBV6-5 and TRBJ1-5, with D possibly TRBD1 on 5 matching bases. Trimming removed 6 bases from V and 6 bases from J, with 15 bases in between. Germline lookup yields CDR1 MNHEY and CDR2 SVGAGI. The CDR3 length is 14 residues. Here the CDR3 reads CASRPQGLLQPQHF. For the CDR3, the DNA is TGTGCCAGCAGACCCCAGGGATTGCTTCAGCCCCAGCATTTT.

V is TRBV18 and J is TRBJ2-7; TRBD2 agrees at 8 bases. This CDR3 comprises 14 residues. Per germline, CDR1 KGHSH and CDR2 LQKENI. The junction had 6 bases not matched to a gene; V was cut back by 2 bases and J by 6 bases. CDR3 residues: CASSPRTSLGEQYF. The CDR3 DNA sequence: TGTGCCAGCTCACCAAGGACTAGCCTAGGCGAGCAGTACTTC.

The chain has TRBV7-2 and TRBJ2-1; D is unresolved. Between the trimmed V and J ends, which lost 1 base and 8 bases, there was a span of 3 bases. Germline lookup yields CDR1 SGHTA and CDR2 FQGNSA. This CDR3 comprises 11 residues. This CDR3 is CASSLEDEQFF. CDR3 coding DNA: TGTGCCAGCAGCTTAGAAGATGAGCAGTTCTTC. The full variable domain, in which reference TRBV7-2 and TRBJ2-1 provide the parts outside the CDR3, is GAGVSQSPSNKVTEKGKDVELRCDPISGHTALYWYRQSLGQGLEFLIYFQGNSAPDKSGLPSDRFSAERTGGSVSTLTIQRTQQEDSAVYLCASSLEDEQFFGPGTRLTVL.

This chain uses TRBV4-1 with TRBJ1-2; D gene ambiguous. Germline CDR1 reads MGHRA; CDR2 reads YSYEKL. The CDR3 covers 14 residues. Trimming cost V 4 bases and J 0 bases, with 9 bases left between them. CDR3 in DNA: TGCGCCAGCAGCCCCGGTAATGCTAACTATGGCTACACCTTC. Translating gives CASSPGNANYGYTF.

In DNA form, the CDR3 reads TGCAGCGTTGACTCCTGGGTAGATGGCTACACCTTC. Its protein product is CSVDSWVDGYTF. The chain joins TRBV29-1 to TRBJ1-2, with unresolved D. Germline CDR1 reads SQVTM; CDR2 reads ANQGSEA. The CDR3 has 12 amino acids. V lost 3 bases, J lost 6 bases, and 11 bases lay in between.

The chain couples TRBV20-1 to TRBJ1-1; 9 nucleotides agree with TRBD1. This CDR3 has 13 residues. J was trimmed by 6 bases and V by 6 bases; bases with no gene match: 8. Germline assignment: CDR1 DFQATT and CDR2 SNEGSKA (reference sequence). CDR3 region: CSALGQGLPEAFF. In nucleotides, the CDR3 is TGCAGTGCACTGGGACAGGGTTTGCCTGAAGCTTTCTTT.

This chain connects TRBV4-3 to TRBJ2-1; 10 nucleotides line up with TRBD2. Per the germline V gene, CDR1 is LGHNA and CDR2 is YSLEER. This CDR3 has 19 residues. The junction had 12 bases not matched to a gene; V was cut back by 4 bases and J by 0 bases. CDR3 coding DNA: TGCGCCAGCAGCCGCGAGGCACTAGCGGGATCGGACTCCTACAATGAGCAGTTCTTC. It translates to CASSREALAGSDSYNEQFF.

In DNA, the CDR3 is TGCGCCAGCAGCTTGGTAGCAGGATCAGCAGACCCGTATGGCTACACCTTC. The encoded protein is CASSLVAGSADPYGYTF. The chain links TRBV5-1 to TRBJ1-2; D unclear. V lost 0 bases and J lost 5, with 20 bases in between. There are 17 residues in the CDR3. The germline V gene has CDR1 SGHRS and CDR2 YFSETQ.

V gene TRBV24-1 combines with J gene TRBJ2-3; D is ambiguous. Trimming removed 3 bases from V and 6 bases from J, with 18 bases in between. The CDR3 contains 16 residues. Germline assignment: CDR1 KGHDR and CDR2 SFDVKD. CDR3 bases: TGTGCCACCAGTGATACAACTAATCACGGAGTCGATACGCAGTATTTT. Protein product: CATSDTTNHGVDTQYF.

This chain connects TRBV20-1 to TRBJ2-3; 7 bases line up with TRBD1. Germline V gene data show CDR1 as DFQATT and CDR2 as SNEGSKA (reference sequence). The ends lost 6 bases at V and 3 bases at J; junction bases unmatched: 9. The CDR3 is 14 amino acids. The CDR3 region is CSADPEGATDTQYF. CDR3 in DNA: TGCAGTGCCGACCCCGAGGGGGCGACAGATACGCAGTATTTT.

The chain recombines TRBV11-2 with TRBJ2-2; TRBD2 agrees at 12 bases. The CDR3 contains 15 residues. Trimming at V came to 6 bases and at J to 5 bases, leaving 4 bases not matched to a gene. The germline V gene has CDR1 SGHAT and CDR2 FQNNGV. The CDR3 DNA reads TGTGCCAGCAGGGCCGGACTAGCGGGAACCGGGGAGCTGTTTTTT. The encoded protein is CASRAGLAGTGELFF.

The rearrangement uses TRBV29-1 and TRBJ2-3, with D perhaps TRBD1 or TRBD2 (7 bases each). Between the trimmed V and J ends, which lost 5 bases and 2 bases, there was a span of 14 bases. Germline lookup yields CDR1 SQVTM and CDR2 ANQGSEA. The CDR3 extends over 14 amino acids. CDR3 sequence reads: CSVPSGGATDTQYF. In DNA, the CDR3 is TGCAGCGTTCCGTCAGGGGGGGCCACAGATACGCAGTATTTT.

The J gene is TRBJ1-5, the V gene TRBV6-2 or TRBV6-3; no reliable D call. Germline loops: CDR1 MNHEY, CDR2 SVGEGT. V was shortened by 2 bases and J by 7 bases, with 9 bases between the two germline ends. The CDR3 loop spans 13 amino acids. The CDR3 DNA sequence: TGTGCCAGCAGTTACAACAATGGGCAGCCCCAGCATTTT. Translated: CASSYNNGQPQHF.

The J gene is TRBJ2-1, the V gene TRBV20-1; 9 positions agree with TRBD2. Trimming took 0 bases from V and 9 from J; bases not matched to a gene: 12. The CDR3 totals 16 residues. In germline, CDR1 is DFQATT, CDR2 SNEGSKA (reference sequence). Here the CDR3 DNA reads TGCAGTGCTAGAGATCGGTCTAGCGGGGTGAAGGGTGAGCAGTTCTTC. It is translated as CSARDRSSGVKGEQFF.

The rearrangement links TRBV5-1 to TRBJ1-1; D is uncertain. Trimming took 4 bases from V and 3 from J, leaving 10 bases between them. Per germline, CDR1 SGHRS and CDR2 YFSETQ. The CDR3 loop spans 13 amino acids. The CDR3 loop reads CASSENGYTEAFF. CDR3 coding DNA: TGCGCCAGCAGCGAGAACGGATACACTGAAGCTTTCTTT.

This chain links TRBV3-1 with TRBJ2-1; 9 bases map to TRBD2. The V gene end was trimmed by 1 base and the J gene end by 2 bases; junction bases not matched to a gene: 3. The CDR3 loop spans 16 amino acids. Germline loops: CDR1 LGHDT, CDR2 YNNKEL (reference sequence). CDR3 region: CASSQGASGAYNEQFF. The CDR3 nucleotides are TGTGCCAGCAGCCAAGGGGCTAGCGGGGCCTACAATGAGCAGTTCTTC.

The chain joins TRBV9 to TRBJ1-1; no firm D call. Germline-derived CDR1 and CDR2 are SGDLS and YYNGEE. There are 13 residues in the CDR3. Trimming left V 4 bases short and J 0 bases short, with 7 bases between. DNA for the CDR3: TGTGCCAGCAGCAGAGCTATGAACACTGAAGCTTTCTTT. Translated: CASSRAMNTEAFF. The whole variable domain, remainder taken from reference TRBV9 and TRBJ1-1, is DSGVTQTPKHLITATGQRVTLRCSPRSGDLSVYWYQQSLDQGLQFLIQYYNGEERAKGNILERFSAQQFPDLHSELNLSSLELGDSALYFCASSRAMNTEAFFGQGTRLTVV.

V usage is TRBV7-8 and J usage is TRBJ2-1; 11 bases are a match to TRBD2. The germline gives CDR1 SGHVS, CDR2 FQNEAQ. The CDR3 consists of 16 residues. Trimming at V came to 2 bases and at J to 8 bases, leaving 8 bases not matched to a gene. CDR3 sequence: CASSLRSGGAIDEQFF. The CDR3, as DNA: TGTGCCAGCAGCTTACGTAGCGGGGGGGCCATCGATGAGCAGTTCTTC.

The chain links TRBV7-2 to TRBJ1-3, with no clear D. Germline V gene lookup returns CDR1 SGHTA and CDR2 FQGNSA. The CDR3 consists of 16 residues. V lost 5 bases, J lost 0 bases, and 14 bases lay in between. Here the CDR3 DNA reads TGTGCCAGCAGCGCATCACCGGGCCACTCTGGAAACACCATATATTTT. Residues: CASSASPGHSGNTIYF.

The gene calls are TRBV9 and TRBJ1-6; D perhaps matches TRBD1 (5 bases). Germline loops: CDR1 SGDLS, CDR2 YYNGEE. V lost 1 base to trimming and J lost 8 bases, with 13 bases between them. CDR3 size: 15 residues. In DNA, the CDR3 is TGTGCCAGCAGCGTAACGTGGGGGGAAGATTCACCCCTCCACTTT. Translating it yields CASSVTWGEDSPLHF.